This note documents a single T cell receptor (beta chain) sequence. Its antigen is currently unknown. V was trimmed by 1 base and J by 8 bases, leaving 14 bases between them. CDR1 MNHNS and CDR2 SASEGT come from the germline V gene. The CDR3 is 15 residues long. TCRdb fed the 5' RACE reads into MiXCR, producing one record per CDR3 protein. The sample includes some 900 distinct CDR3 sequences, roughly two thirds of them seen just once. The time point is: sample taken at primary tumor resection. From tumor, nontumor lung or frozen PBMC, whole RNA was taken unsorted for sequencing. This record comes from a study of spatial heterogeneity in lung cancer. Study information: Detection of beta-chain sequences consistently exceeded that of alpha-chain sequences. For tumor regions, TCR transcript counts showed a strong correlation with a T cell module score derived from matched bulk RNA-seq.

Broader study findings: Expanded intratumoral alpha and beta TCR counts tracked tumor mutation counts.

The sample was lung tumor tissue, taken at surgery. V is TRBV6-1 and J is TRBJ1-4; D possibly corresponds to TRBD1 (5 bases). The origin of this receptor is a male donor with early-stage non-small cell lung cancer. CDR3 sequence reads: CASSEDWAGLEKLFF. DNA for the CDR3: TGTGCCAGCAGTGAAGATTGGGCAGGGCTCGAAAAACTGTTTTTT.